This T cell receptor (beta chain) was sequenced in a study of T cell changes during pregnancy in multiple sclerosis. V was cut by 9 bases and J by 4 bases, with 18 bases left in between. Germline CDR1 reads MNHEY; CDR2 reads SMNVEV (reference sequence). There are 14 residues in the CDR3. In its sample, this clone was seen once. Assay used: immunoSEQ multiplex PCR; TCRdb lists only in-frame clones, some missing. The sample has around 100,000 clones, roughly 93% seen once. The sequencing used peripheral blood, collected after pregnancy. This receptor was obtained from a female donor with multiple sclerosis, enrolled in a pregnancy study. V usage is TRBV27 and J usage is TRBJ1-2; the D gene is possibly TRBD1 (5 bases). The CDR3 protein is CASLPGGKGYGYTF. The CDR3 bases are TGTGCCAGTCTACCGGGGGGGAAGGGCTATGGCTACACCTTC.